Listed below are T cell receptor beta chains from one sample, sequenced in a study of cytomegalovirus exposure and HLA in healthy donors. Clones were read by immunoSEQ multiplex PCR, and TCRdb kept only the in-frame ones, dropping some. The data hold about 170,000 clones, with over 75% observed a single time. Material for sequencing was PBMCs. These receptors were taken from a male donor in good health and CMV-seronegative. The CDR3 runs from the conserved cysteine through the conserved F or W. Fields, in order: clone size, D gene, J gene, V gene, CDR3 DNA, CDR3 protein. D genes are given only for firm matches. Clone size, where shown, is once, few, many, or a class for clones that have expanded.

abundance: NA
d_gene: TRBD2
j_gene: TRBJ2-1
v_gene: TRBV10-1
CDR3nt: TGCGCCAGCAGTCCTGCGGGGGGGCGTAATGAGCAGTTCTTC
CDR3aa: CASSPAGGRNEQFF

abundance: NA
d_gene: TRBD1
j_gene: TRBJ1-3
v_gene: TRBV10-3
CDR3nt: TGTGCCATCAGTGAGCCCGGGACAGGGGGTGGAAACACCATATATTTT
CDR3aa: CAISEPGTGGGNTIYF

abundance: NA
d_gene: TRBD2
j_gene: TRBJ2-3
v_gene: TRBV18
CDR3nt: TGTGCCAGCTCACCCGCGGCCGGGGGGGATACGCAGTATTTT
CDR3aa: CASSPAAGGDTQYF

abundance: NA
d_gene: NA
j_gene: TRBJ2-7
v_gene: TRBV27
CDR3nt: TGTGCCAGCAGGCACGGAAGGGGCGAGCAGTACTTC
CDR3aa: CASRHGRGEQYF

abundance: NA
d_gene: TRBD1
j_gene: TRBJ1-2
v_gene: TRBV30
CDR3nt: TGTGCCTGGTACCGGGACAGGGCACAATCGGGAGGCTACACCTTC
CDR3aa: CAWYRDRAQSGGYTF

abundance: few
d_gene: NA
j_gene: TRBJ2-7
v_gene: TRBV29-1
CDR3nt: TGCAGCGGCCGGGACAACTACGAGCAGTACTTC
CDR3aa: CSGRDNYEQYF

abundance: NA
d_gene: NA
j_gene: TRBJ2-3
v_gene: TRBV5-4
CDR3nt: TGTGCCAGCAGCTTGGTATCAGATACGCAGTATTTT
CDR3aa: CASSLVSDTQYF

abundance: NA
d_gene: NA
j_gene: TRBJ1-2
v_gene: TRBV11-2
CDR3nt: TGTGCCAGCAGCTTAGTCTCCAGGGCTGGCTACACCTTC
CDR3aa: CASSLVSRAGYTF

abundance: NA
d_gene: NA
j_gene: TRBJ2-3
v_gene: TRBV5-6
CDR3nt: TGTGCCAGCAGCATAGGGGGGGACCCCACAGATACGCAGTATTTT
CDR3aa: CASSIGGDPTDTQYF

abundance: few
d_gene: NA
j_gene: TRBJ2-6
v_gene: TRBV4-1
CDR3nt: TGCGCCAGCAGCCAAGGCGCGGGACCGAGGTTCTCTGGGGCCAACGTCCTGACTTTC
CDR3aa: CASSQGAGPRFSGANVLTF

abundance: NA
d_gene: TRBD1
j_gene: TRBJ2-7
v_gene: TRBV5-1
CDR3nt: TGCGCCAGCAGCGCATTGACAGGGATCCCTCGGGACGAGCAGTACTTC
CDR3aa: CASSALTGIPRDEQYF

abundance: NA
d_gene: NA
j_gene: TRBJ1-4
v_gene: TRBV15
CDR3nt: TGTGCCACCAGCCAAGGCGGGGTTTGGGAAAAACTGTTTTTT
CDR3aa: CATSQGGVWEKLFF

abundance: NA
d_gene: NA
j_gene: TRBJ1-4
v_gene: TRBV2
CDR3nt: TGTGCCAGCAGTGAGGACTGGGCAGGAAAACTGTTTTTT
CDR3aa: CASSEDWAGKLFF

abundance: NA
d_gene: NA
j_gene: TRBJ2-2
v_gene: TRBV5-1
CDR3nt: TGCGCCAGCAGCCTTGGCGGCGGGGAGCTGTTTTTT
CDR3aa: CASSLGGGELFF

abundance: NA
d_gene: TRBD2
j_gene: TRBJ2-7
v_gene: TRBV6-5
CDR3nt: TGTGCCAGCAGCCCCAGCGGGGGAGCAGGCTACGAGCAGTACTTC
CDR3aa: CASSPSGGAGYEQYF

abundance: NA
d_gene: NA
j_gene: TRBJ1-1
v_gene: TRBV27
CDR3nt: TGTGCCAGCAGTTTCTTGAGGGTTGGAACTGAAGCTTTCTTT
CDR3aa: CASSFLRVGTEAFF

abundance: once
d_gene: TRBD2
j_gene: TRBJ2-1
v_gene: TRBV7-9
CDR3nt: TGTTCCAGCAGCTTAGCGCCTAGCGGGGGGGCCTACAATGAGCAGTTCTTC
CDR3aa: CSSSLAPSGGAYNEQFF

abundance: NA
d_gene: NA
j_gene: TRBJ1-4
v_gene: TRBV7-9
CDR3nt: TGTGCCAGCAGCCCTGACACAGCAACTAATGAAAAACTGTTTTTT
CDR3aa: CASSPDTATNEKLFF

abundance: NA
d_gene: TRBD2
j_gene: TRBJ2-1
v_gene: TRBV6-6
CDR3nt: TGTGCCAGCAGTTACTCGAGGACTAGTTATGAGCAGTTCTTC
CDR3aa: CASSYSRTSYEQFF

abundance: NA
d_gene: NA
j_gene: TRBJ1-1
v_gene: TRBV6-1
CDR3nt: TGTGCCAGCGCTCGGGGTTTTGAAGCTTTCTTT
CDR3aa: CASARGFEAFF

abundance: NA
d_gene: NA
j_gene: TRBJ2-1
v_gene: TRBV6-4
CDR3nt: TGTGCCAGCAGTGACTCTGGGCTAACCTACAATGAGCAGTTCTTC
CDR3aa: CASSDSGLTYNEQFF

abundance: NA
d_gene: NA
j_gene: TRBJ2-7
v_gene: TRBV6-5
CDR3nt: TGTGCCAGCAGCTATACCCAAACCTACGAGCAGTACTTC
CDR3aa: CASSYTQTYEQYF

abundance: NA
d_gene: TRBD1
j_gene: TRBJ1-1
v_gene: TRBV6-5
CDR3nt: TGTGCCAGCAGCCCCCCGCAGGGGGGGAACACTGAAGCTTTCTTT
CDR3aa: CASSPPQGGNTEAFF